This T cell receptor beta chain was captured by sequencing in a study of T cells in Graves' hyperthyroidism and ophthalmopathy. Amplified TCR beta CDR3 regions came from RNA transcripts. An initial round of RT-PCR targeting the TCR CDR3 relied on the HTBI primer set. From the multiplex PCR reads, TCRdb called clonotypes with MiXCR, one entry per CDR3 protein. The sample carries hundreds of thousands of distinct CDR3 sequences, 15% recorded once. Exclusion criteria comprised uncontrolled infection, other autoimmune disease, pregnancy or lactation. PBMCs were sourced from about 10 ml fresh peripheral blood. Looked up from germline, CDR1 is MNHNS and CDR2 is SASEGT. V was clipped by 2 bases and J by 4 bases, with 21 bases between them. There are 17 residues in the CDR3. This clonotype showed up many times.

J is TRBJ2-7 and V is TRBV6-1; D gene uncertain. Sequenced input: blood. This clonotype originated in a woman in her twenties or thirties with Graves' hyperthyroidism. For the CDR3, the DNA is TGTGCCAGCAGTGAATTGGGCAGGACCTTAGAGACTTACGAGCAGTACTTC. Translating gives CASSELGRTLETYEQYF.